A selection of T cell receptor beta chains follows, all from one sample in a study of T cells in Graves' hyperthyroidism and ophthalmopathy. TCRdb reanalysed the multiplex PCR reads using MiXCR and keeps one entry per CDR3 protein. The table shows about 560,000 distinct CDR3 sequences, with approximately 15% occurring only once. Sequenced input: blood. All receptors derive from a woman in her late teens or twenties with Graves' hyperthyroidism. CDR3s include the opening cysteine and the closing phenylalanine or tryptophan.

TRBV9	TRBJ2-2	CASSVGLAGDDGELFF
TRBV27	TRBJ1-1	CASSFLAGNTEAFF
TRBV25-1	TRBJ2-3	CASSPRLAGVTDTQYF
TRBV19	TRBJ2-5	CASSAQEITGGGETQYF
TRBV7-9	TRBJ2-1	CASSLSGRKSSYNEQFF
TRBV15	TRBJ1-5	CATSRDPGLKREPQHF
TRBV10-3	TRBJ2-3	CAIRKLTGAGDTQYF
TRBV6-2/TRBV6-3	TRBJ1-1	CASSYQGMNTEAFF
TRBV3-1	TRBJ2-5	CASSQEGYSETQYF
TRBV3-1	TRBJ1-5	CASSQEVNNQPQHF
TRBV30	TRBJ2-7	CAWTLDLGNEQYF
TRBV14	TRBJ2-1	CASSQDLAANEQFF
TRBV5-1	TRBJ2-7	CASSLRQGAGEQYF
TRBV27	TRBJ2-2	CASSSGLFTGELFF
TRBV5-1	TRBJ2-5	CASSPGDRRGETQYF
TRBV30	TRBJ2-1	CAWSKGTIEQFF
TRBV15	TRBJ2-3	CATSRHGTAGTDTQYF
TRBV12-3/TRBV12-4	TRBJ1-2	CASNGAKSYGYTF
TRBV25-1	TRBJ1-3	CASTVGQSSGNTIYF
TRBV20-1	TRBJ1-1	CSARENAGDTEAFF
TRBV6-2/TRBV6-3	TRBJ2-1	CASSGYLGREFF
TRBV29-1	TRBJ2-1	CSVEGTVNNEQFF
TRBV2	TRBJ1-6	CASTIDPGTHLHF
TRBV30	TRBJ1-1	CAWARDSLNTEAFF
TRBV24-1	TRBJ2-3	CATGSGKTDTQYF
TRBV3-1	TRBJ2-7	CASSQVPGAEQYF
TRBV20-1	TRBJ2-5	CSARDGRDQETQYF
TRBV3-1	TRBJ2-1	CASSQVTGSNEQFF
TRBV6-2/TRBV6-3	TRBJ2-7	CASSPTGGARVAEQYF
TRBV29-1	TRBJ2-1	CSVDTGAGKLNEQFF
TRBV20-1	TRBJ2-1	CSASEPTSGRANEQFF
TRBV29-1	TRBJ2-3	CSVRAEGPADTQYF
TRBV20-1	TRBJ1-4	CSARDERNEKLFF
TRBV6-5	TRBJ2-7	CASSYSRGGRRSYEQYF
TRBV28	TRBJ2-1	CASSLQSRNEQFF
TRBV28	TRBJ1-1	CASSLGGGGSLPEAFF
TRBV29-1	TRBJ1-3	CSVESSSSGNTIYF
TRBV11-2	TRBJ1-3	CASSSPTGTGNTIYF
TRBV18	TRBJ1-1	CASSHPDGPRNTEAFF
TRBV20-1	TRBJ2-2	CSARDPQGRTGELFF
TRBV12-3/TRBV12-4	TRBJ1-2	CASSLGEKVGYTF
TRBV3-1	TRBJ1-3	CASSPRSSGNTIYF
TRBV7-7	TRBJ2-1	CASSLTPGLGGGNEQFF
TRBV12-3/TRBV12-4	TRBJ2-1	CASSGTGTTSGLDEQFF
TRBV12-3/TRBV12-4	TRBJ1-1	CASSPFGTISTEAFF
TRBV6-1	TRBJ1-3	CASSLQALSGNTIYF
TRBV20-1	TRBJ2-3	CSAKAGGNTDTQYF
TRBV10-2	TRBJ2-7	CASSGGNEQYF
TRBV19	TRBJ2-5	CASSRVDTQETQYF